This T cell receptor beta chain was observed in a study of blood T cell repertoires in COVID-19. Trimming pared 4 bases from V and 6 bases from J, leaving 16 bases between. There are 14 residues in the CDR3. Source study methods: Researchers report that nucleated cell counts were estimated from reference gene primer amplification. This table comes from immunoSEQ multiplex PCR, and its TCRdb copy is limited to in-frame clones, with some not included. Clonal size and the V and J genes are those of that table, whereas D and trimming came from the DNA. The table shows 150,000 to 200,000 clones, with 85% occurring only once.

The sequence derives from a man aged 55 to 69 with COVID-19, enrolled during active disease. The V and J genes are TRBV23-1 and TRBJ2-7; possibly TRBD1 for D (6 bases). TRBV23-1 is reported as an ORF; its role is uncertain. Sequencing used peripheral blood. CDR3 nucleotides: TGCGCCAGCAGTCCGCGCAGGGGTAAGCCCGAGCAGTACTTC. Its protein is CASSPRRGKPEQYF.